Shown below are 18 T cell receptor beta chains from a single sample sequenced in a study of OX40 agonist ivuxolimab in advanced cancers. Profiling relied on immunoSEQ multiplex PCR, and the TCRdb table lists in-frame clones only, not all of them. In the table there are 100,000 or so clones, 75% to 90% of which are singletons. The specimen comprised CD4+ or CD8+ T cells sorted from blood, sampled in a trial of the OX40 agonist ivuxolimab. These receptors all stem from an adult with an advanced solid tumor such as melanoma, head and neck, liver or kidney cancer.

CDR3 residues: CASSPGQDATNEKLFF. CDR3 coding DNA: TGCGCCAGCAGCCCTGGACAGGATGCAACTAATGAAAAACTGTTTTTT. V is TRBV5-1 and J is TRBJ1-4, with 7 bases identical to TRBD1. This CDR3 has 16 amino acids. V lost 4 bases to trimming and J lost 0 bases; unmatched junction nucleotides: 6. CDR1 is SGHRS and CDR2 is YFSETQ in the germline V gene.

In DNA form, the CDR3 reads TGTGCCAGCAGTGATGGGGGGTTGAAGACCCAGTACTTC. Its protein is CASSDGGLKTQYF. The rearrangement uses TRBV2 and TRBJ2-5, with D perhaps matching TRBD2 (6 bases). Germline lookup yields CDR1 SNHLY and CDR2 FYNNEI. The CDR3 covers 13 residues. V lost 3 bases and J lost 6, with 11 bases in between.

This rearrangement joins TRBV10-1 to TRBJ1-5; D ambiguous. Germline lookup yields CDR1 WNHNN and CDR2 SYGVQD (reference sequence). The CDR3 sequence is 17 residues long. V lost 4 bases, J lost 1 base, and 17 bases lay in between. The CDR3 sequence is CASSAWEIPGSNQPQHF. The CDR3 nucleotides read TGCGCCAGCAGTGCGTGGGAGATCCCCGGGAGCAATCAGCCCCAGCATTTT.

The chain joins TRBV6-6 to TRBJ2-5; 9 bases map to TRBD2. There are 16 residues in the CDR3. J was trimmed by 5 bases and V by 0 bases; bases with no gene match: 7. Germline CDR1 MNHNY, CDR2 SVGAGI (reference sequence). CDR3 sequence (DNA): TGTGCCAGCAGTTACTCGAGGGCGGGAGGGGAGGAGACCCAGTACTTC. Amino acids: CASSYSRAGGEETQYF.

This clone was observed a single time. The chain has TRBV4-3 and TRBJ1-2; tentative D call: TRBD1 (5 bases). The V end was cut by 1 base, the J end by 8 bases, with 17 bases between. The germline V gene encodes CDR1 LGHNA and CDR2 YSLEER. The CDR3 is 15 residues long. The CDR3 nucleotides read TGCGCCAGCAGCCAAGGGATTGGGGGATATTGGGGCTACACCTTC. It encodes CASSQGIGGYWGYTF.

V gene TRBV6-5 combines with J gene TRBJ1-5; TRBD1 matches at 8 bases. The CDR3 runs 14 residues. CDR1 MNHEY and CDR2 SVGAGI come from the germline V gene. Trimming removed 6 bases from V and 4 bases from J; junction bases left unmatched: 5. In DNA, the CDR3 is TGTGCCAGCAGGACCGGGACAGGTAATCAGCCCCAGCATTTT. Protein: CASRTGTGNQPQHF.

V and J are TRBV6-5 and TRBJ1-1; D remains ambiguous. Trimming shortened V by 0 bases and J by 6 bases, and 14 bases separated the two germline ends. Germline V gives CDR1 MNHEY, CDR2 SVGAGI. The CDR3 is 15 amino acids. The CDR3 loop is CASSYSGVLHAEAFF. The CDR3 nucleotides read TGTGCCAGCAGTTACTCCGGGGTTCTTCATGCTGAAGCTTTCTTT.

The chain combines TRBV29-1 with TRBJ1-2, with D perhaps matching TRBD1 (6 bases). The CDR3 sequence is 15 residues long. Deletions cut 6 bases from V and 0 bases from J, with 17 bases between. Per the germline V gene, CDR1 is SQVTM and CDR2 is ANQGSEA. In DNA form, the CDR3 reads TGCAGCGTCCTCCGGACAGTCAGCTCTAACTATGGCTACACCTTC. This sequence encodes CSVLRTVSSNYGYTF.

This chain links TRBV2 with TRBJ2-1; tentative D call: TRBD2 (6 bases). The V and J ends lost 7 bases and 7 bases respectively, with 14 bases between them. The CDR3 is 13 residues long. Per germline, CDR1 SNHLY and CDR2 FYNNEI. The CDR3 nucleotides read TGTGCCAGCATACGCAGCGGGTATAATGAGCAGTTCTTC. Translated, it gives CASIRSGYNEQFF.

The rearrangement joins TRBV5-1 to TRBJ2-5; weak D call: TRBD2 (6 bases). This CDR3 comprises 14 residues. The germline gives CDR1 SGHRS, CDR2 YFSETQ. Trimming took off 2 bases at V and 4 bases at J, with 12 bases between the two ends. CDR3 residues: CASSFGGPGETQYF. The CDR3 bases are TGCGCCAGCAGCTTCGGAGGGCCAGGAGAGACCCAGTACTTC.

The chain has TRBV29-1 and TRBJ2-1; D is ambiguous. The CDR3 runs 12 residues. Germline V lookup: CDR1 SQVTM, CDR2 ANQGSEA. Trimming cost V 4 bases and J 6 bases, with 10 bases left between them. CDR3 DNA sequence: TGCAGCGTTGCCCCTTCTGGCAATGAGCAGTTCTTC. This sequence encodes CSVAPSGNEQFF.

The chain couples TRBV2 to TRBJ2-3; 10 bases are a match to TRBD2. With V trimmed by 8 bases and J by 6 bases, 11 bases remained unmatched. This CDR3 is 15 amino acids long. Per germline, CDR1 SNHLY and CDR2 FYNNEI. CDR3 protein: CASSRSGGEGDTQYF. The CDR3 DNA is TGTGCCAGCTCGAGGAGCGGGGGGGAAGGGGATACGCAGTATTTT. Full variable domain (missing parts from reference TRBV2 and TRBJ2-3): EPEVTQTPSHQVTQMGQEVILRCVPISNHLYFYWYRQILGQKVEFLVSFYNNEISEKSEIFDDQFSVERPDGSNFTLKIRSTKLEDSAMYFCASSRSGGEGDTQYFGPGTRLTVL.

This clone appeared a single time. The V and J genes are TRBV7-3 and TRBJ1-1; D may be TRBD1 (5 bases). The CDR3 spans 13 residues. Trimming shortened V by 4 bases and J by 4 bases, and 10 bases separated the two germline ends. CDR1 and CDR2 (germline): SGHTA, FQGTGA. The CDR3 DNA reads TGTGCCAGCAGCTCATCTGGGGCCACTGAAGCTTTCTTT. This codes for CASSSSGATEAFF. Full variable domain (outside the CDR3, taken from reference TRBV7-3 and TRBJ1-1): GAGVSQTPSNKVTEKGKYVELRCDPISGHTALYWYRQSLGQGPEFLIYFQGTGAADDSGLPNDRFFAVRPEGSVSTLKIQRTERGDSAVYLCASSSSGATEAFFGQGTRLTVV.

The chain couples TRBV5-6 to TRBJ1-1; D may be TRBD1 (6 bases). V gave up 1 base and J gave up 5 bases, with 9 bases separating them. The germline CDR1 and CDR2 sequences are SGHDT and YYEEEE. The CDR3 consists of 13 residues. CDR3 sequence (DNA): TGTGCCAGCAGCTTGAGGGGGGGAACTGAAGCTTTCTTT. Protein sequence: CASSLRGGTEAFF.

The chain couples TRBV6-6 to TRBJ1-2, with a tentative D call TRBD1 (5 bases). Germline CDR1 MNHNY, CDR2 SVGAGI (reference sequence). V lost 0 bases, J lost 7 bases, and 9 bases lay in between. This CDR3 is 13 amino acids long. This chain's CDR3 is CASSYSGEGGYTF. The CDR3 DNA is TGTGCCAGCAGTTACTCGGGGGAAGGTGGCTACACCTTC.

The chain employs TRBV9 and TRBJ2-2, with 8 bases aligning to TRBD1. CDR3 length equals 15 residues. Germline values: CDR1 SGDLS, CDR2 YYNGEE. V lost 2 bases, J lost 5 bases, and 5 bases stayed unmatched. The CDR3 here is CASSVGQGGTGELFF. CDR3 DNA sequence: TGTGCCAGCAGCGTTGGACAGGGAGGTACCGGGGAGCTGTTTTTT.

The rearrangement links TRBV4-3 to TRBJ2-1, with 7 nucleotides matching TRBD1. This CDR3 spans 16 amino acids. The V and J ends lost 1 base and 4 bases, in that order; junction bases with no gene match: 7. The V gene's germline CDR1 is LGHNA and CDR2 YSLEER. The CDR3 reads CASSQVRDRSYNEQFF. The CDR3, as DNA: TGCGCCAGCAGCCAAGTAAGGGACAGATCTTACAATGAGCAGTTCTTC.

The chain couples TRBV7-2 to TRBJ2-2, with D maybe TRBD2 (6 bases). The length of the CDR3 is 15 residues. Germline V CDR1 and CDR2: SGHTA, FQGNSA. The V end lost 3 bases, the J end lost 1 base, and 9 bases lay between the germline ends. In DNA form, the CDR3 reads TGTGCCAGCAGCTTTGGTAGCGGGAACACCGGGGAGCTGTTTTTT. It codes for CASSFGSGNTGELFF.